A selection of T cell receptor beta chains follows, all from one sample in a study of shared clonotypes between healthy human individuals. Data came from immunoSEQ multiplex PCR; TCRdb stores just in-frame clones and leaves some out. The table shows about 190,000 clones, with around 63% occurring only once. The sample comprised memory CD4+ T cells sorted from blood. The receptor source for this set is a man aged 30-40 years in good health. Each CDR3 is given without its conserved first and last residue. Fields, in order: J gene, V gene, CDR3 protein.

TRBJ2-1,TRBV5-4,ASSGARAGNNEQF
TRBJ2-1,TRBV18,ASSRTSGRARFDNEQF
TRBJ2-2,TRBV27,ASTAGGNTGELF
TRBJ1-1,TRBV4-1,ASSQDVTRDRRRAF
TRBJ1-1,TRBV30,AWGWVRNTEAF
TRBJ2-1,TRBV7-8,ASSLDGSWNNEQF
TRBJ1-2,TRBV6-4,ASSQQQNYGYT
TRBJ2-1,TRBV7-2,ASSPPSGRANNEQF
TRBJ2-1,TRBV7-3,ASSLDPSGRRF
TRBJ1-1,TRBV2,ASTLTEGGTEAF
TRBJ1-3,TRBV7-8,ASSLVGRGNTIY
TRBJ2-7,TRBV7-2,ASGPTSGRAAEQY
TRBJ1-5,TRBV10-3,AISFSGEGNQPQH
TRBJ1-4,TRBV7-2,ASSPGGANEKLF
TRBJ2-3,TRBV29-1,SVVPAGPSTDTQY
TRBJ1-1,TRBV6-5,ASTQGAEAF
TRBJ1-4,TRBV6-1,ASSGNRVREKLF
TRBJ2-3,TRBV29-1,SVEVGASTDTQY
TRBJ1-1,TRBV18,ASSPRQAGGKSTEAF
TRBJ2-5,TRBV9,ASSVATAQETQY
TRBJ2-7,TRBV6-6,AGGSGFEQY
TRBJ2-5,TRBV7-9,ASSLVEETQY
TRBJ1-2,TRBV10-2,ASSEGRSYGYT
TRBJ1-1,TRBV28,ASRIDGYTEAF
TRBJ1-2,TRBV7-9,ASSLMTAGSYT
TRBJ2-3,TRBV10-2,ASSLASGGTDTQY
TRBJ2-3,TRBV27,ASSLSGGRVSTDTQY
TRBJ2-3,TRBV11-3,ASRGRGGDTQY
TRBJ2-7,TRBV9,ASSVGLAGSAYEQY
TRBJ2-1,TRBV13,ASSWTSGNNEQF
TRBJ2-4,TRBV28,ASSFGGVVVKNIQY
TRBJ2-7,TRBV7-2,ASSLGWSGAYEQY
TRBJ2-3,TRBV4-1,ASSQEGLAGGFTDTQY
TRBJ2-5,TRBV18,ASSPLGMGETQY
TRBJ2-7,TRBV28,ASSYWVLGQGGHYEQY
TRBJ2-7,TRBV14,ASSQDTSYEQY
TRBJ1-1,TRBV9,ASSPGLLNTEAF